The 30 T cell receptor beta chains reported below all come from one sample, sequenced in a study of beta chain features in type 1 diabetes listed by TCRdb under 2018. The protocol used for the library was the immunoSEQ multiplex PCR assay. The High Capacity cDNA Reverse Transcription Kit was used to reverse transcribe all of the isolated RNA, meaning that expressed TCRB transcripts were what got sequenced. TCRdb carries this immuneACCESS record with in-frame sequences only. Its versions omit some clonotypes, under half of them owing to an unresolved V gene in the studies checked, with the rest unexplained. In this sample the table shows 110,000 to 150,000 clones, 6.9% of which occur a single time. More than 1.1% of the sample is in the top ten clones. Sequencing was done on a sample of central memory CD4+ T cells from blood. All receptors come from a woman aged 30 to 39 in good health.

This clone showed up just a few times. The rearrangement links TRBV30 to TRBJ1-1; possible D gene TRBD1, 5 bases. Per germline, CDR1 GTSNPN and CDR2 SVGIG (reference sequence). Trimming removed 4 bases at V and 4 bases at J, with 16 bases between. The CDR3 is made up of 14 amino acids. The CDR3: CAWMGGAVGTEAFF. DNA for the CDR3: TGTGCCTGGATGGGAGGGGCGGTGGGCACTGAAGCTTTCTTT.

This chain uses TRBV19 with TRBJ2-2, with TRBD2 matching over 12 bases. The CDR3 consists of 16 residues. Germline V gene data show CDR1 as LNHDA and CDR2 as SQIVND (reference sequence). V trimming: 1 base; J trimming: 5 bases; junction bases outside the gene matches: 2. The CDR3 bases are TGTGCCAGTAGTATAGCCGGACTAGCGGGGACCGGGGAGCTGTTTTTT. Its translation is CASSIAGLAGTGELFF.

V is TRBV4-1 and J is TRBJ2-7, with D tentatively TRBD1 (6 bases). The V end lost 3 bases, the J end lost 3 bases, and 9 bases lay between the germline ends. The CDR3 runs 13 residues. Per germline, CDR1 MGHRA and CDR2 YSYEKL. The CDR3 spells CASSQRQDYEQYF. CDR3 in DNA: TGCGCCAGCAGCCAGCGACAGGACTACGAGCAGTACTTC.

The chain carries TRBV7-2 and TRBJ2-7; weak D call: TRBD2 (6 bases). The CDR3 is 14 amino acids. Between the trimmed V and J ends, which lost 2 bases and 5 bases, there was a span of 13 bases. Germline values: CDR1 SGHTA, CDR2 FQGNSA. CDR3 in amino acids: CASSLNWRADEQYF. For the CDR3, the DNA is TGTGCCAGCAGCTTAAATTGGAGGGCCGACGAGCAGTACTTC.

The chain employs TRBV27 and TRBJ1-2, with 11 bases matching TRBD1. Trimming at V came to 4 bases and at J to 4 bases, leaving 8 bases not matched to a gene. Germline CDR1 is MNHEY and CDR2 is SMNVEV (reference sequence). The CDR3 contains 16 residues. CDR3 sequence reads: CASSSNSGTGGYGYTF. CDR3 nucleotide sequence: TGTGCCAGCAGTTCAAACTCCGGGACAGGGGGCTATGGCTACACCTTC.

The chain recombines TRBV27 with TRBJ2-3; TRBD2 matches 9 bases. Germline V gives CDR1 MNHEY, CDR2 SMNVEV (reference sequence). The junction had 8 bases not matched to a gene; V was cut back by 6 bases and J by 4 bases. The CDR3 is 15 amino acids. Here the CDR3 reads CASRRASGNPDTQYF. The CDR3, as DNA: TGTGCCAGCAGGAGGGCTAGCGGGAATCCAGATACGCAGTATTTT.

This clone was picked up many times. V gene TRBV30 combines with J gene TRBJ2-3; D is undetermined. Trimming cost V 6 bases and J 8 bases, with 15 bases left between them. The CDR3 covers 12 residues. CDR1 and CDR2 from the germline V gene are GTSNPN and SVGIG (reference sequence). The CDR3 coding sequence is TGTGCCTGCCAACCGGTAGCTACTACGCAGTATTTT. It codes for CACQPVATTQYF.

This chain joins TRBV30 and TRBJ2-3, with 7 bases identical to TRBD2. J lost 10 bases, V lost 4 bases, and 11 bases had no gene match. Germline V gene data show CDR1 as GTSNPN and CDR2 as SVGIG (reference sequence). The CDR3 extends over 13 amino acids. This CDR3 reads CAWIEGAGKAQYF. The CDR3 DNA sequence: TGTGCCTGGATCGAGGGAGCGGGAAAGGCGCAGTATTTT.

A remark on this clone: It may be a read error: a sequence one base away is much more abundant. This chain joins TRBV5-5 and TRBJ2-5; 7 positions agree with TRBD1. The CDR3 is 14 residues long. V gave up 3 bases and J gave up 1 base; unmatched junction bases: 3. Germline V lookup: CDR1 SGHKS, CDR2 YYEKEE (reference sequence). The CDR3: CASSSGTAQETQYF. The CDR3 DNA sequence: TGTGCCAGCAGCTCCGGGACAGCCCAAGAGACCCAGTACTTC.

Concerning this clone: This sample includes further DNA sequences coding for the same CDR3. The DNA of the CDR3 is TGTGCCAGCAGTTACTCGGGGAGGGGGACTGAAGCTTTCTTT. It yields the protein CASSYSGRGTEAFF. The chain is built from TRBV6-5 and TRBJ1-1, with D perhaps matching TRBD1 (6 bases). Trimming removed 0 bases at V and 5 bases at J, with 10 bases between. This CDR3 spans 14 amino acids. CDR1 is MNHEY, CDR2 SVGAGI, per germline.

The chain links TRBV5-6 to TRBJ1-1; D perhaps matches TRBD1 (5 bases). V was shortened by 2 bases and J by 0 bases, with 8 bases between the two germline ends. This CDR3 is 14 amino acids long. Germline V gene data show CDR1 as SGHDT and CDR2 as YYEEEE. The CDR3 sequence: CASSFGHVNTEAFF. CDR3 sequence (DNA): TGTGCCAGCAGCTTCGGACACGTGAACACTGAAGCTTTCTTT.

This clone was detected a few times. In DNA form, the CDR3 reads TGTGCCAGCAGCTTAGGAGCGGGGGCTTACAATGAGCAGTTCTTC. It codes for CASSLGAGAYNEQFF. This chain links TRBV7-3 with TRBJ2-1; 8 bases are shared with TRBD2. The CDR3 has 15 amino acids. Per the germline V gene, CDR1 is SGHTA and CDR2 is FQGTGA. V was clipped by 2 bases and J by 4 bases; unmatched bases: 4.

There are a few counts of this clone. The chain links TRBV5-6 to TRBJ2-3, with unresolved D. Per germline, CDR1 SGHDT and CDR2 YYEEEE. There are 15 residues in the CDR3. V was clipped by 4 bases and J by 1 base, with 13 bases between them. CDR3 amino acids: CASSPGLRGTDTQYF. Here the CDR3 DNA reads TGTGCCAGCAGCCCCGGCCTCCGGGGCACAGATACGCAGTATTTT.

The CDR3 here is CASSLAVGVGYEQYF. CDR3 in DNA: TGTGCCAGCAGCTTAGCGGTGGGAGTAGGTTACGAGCAGTACTTC. The chain employs TRBV7-3 and TRBJ2-7, with D perhaps TRBD2 (5 bases). The CDR3 has 15 residues. V lost 2 bases and J lost 4, with 15 bases in between. Germline values: CDR1 SGHTA, CDR2 FQGTGA.

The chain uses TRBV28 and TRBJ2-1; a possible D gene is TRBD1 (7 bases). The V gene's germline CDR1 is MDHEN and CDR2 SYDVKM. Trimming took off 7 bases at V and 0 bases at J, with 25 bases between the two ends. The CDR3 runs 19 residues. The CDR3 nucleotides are TGTGCCAGCACCCCCGGGGGAATGGACAGGACGAGCTCCTACAATGAGCAGTTCTTC. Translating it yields CASTPGGMDRTSSYNEQFF.

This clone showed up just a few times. For the CDR3, the DNA is TGTGCCAGCACCACCCCCAGTTCTGGTGAGCAGTTCTTC. Translated, it gives CASTTPSSGEQFF. The chain employs TRBV6-6 and TRBJ2-1; D ambiguous. V dropped 7 bases and J dropped 9 bases, with 16 bases sitting between them. CDR3 length: 13 residues. Germline CDR1 is MNHNY and CDR2 is SVGAGI (reference sequence).

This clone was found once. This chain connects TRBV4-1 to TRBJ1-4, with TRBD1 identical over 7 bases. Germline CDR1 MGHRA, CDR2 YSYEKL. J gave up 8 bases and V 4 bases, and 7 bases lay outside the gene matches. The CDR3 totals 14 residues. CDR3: CASSPQGELEKLFF. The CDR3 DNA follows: TGCGCCAGCAGCCCGCAGGGGGAGCTCGAAAAACTGTTTTTT.

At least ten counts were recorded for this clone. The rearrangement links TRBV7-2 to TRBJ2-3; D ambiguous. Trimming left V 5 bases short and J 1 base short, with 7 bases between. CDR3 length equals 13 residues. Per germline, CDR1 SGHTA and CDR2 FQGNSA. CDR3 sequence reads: CASSIQGTDTQYF. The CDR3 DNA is TGTGCCAGCAGCATCCAGGGCACAGATACGCAGTATTTT.

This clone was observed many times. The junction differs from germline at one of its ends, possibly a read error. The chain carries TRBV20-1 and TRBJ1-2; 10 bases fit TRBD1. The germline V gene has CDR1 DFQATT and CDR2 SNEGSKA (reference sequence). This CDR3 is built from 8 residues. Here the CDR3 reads CMTGGFTF. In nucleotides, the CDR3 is TGCATGACAGGGGGCTTCACCTTC.

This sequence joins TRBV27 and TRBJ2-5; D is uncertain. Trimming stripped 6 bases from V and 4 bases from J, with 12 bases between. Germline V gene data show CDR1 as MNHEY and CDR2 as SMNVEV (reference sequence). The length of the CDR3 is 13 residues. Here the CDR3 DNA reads TGTGCCAGCAGGTCCCCGCAGGCAGAGACCCAGTACTTC. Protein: CASRSPQAETQYF.

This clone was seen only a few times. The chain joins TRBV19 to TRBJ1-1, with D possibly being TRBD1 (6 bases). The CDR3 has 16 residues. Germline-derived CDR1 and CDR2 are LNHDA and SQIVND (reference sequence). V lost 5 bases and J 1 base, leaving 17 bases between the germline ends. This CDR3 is CASSVTQGQGNTEAFF. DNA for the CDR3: TGTGCCAGTAGTGTCACACAGGGTCAGGGGAACACTGAAGCTTTCTTT. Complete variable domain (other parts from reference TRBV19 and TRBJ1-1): DGGITQSPKYLFRKEGQNVTLSCEQNLNHDAMYWYRQDPGQGLRLIYYSQIVNDFQKGDIAEGYSVSREKKESFPLTVTSAQKNPTAFYLCASSVTQGQGNTEAFFGQGTRLTVV.

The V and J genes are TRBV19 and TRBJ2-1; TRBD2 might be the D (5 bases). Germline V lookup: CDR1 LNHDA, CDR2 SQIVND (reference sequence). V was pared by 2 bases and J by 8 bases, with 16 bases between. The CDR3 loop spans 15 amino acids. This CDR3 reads CASSIRPTGRDEQFF. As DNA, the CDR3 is TGTGCCAGTAGTATACGGCCGACGGGAAGGGATGAGCAGTTCTTC.

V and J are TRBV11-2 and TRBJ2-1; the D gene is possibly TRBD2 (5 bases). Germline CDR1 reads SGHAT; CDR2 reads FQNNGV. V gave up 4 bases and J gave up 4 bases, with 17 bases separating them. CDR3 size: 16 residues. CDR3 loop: CASSSPGAGSYNEQFF. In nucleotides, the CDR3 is TGTGCCAGCAGCTCCCCGGGTGCGGGCTCTTACAATGAGCAGTTCTTC.

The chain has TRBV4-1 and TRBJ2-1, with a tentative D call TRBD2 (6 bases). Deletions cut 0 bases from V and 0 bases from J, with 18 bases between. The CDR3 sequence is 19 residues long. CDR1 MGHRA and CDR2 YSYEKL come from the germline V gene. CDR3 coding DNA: TGCGCCAGCAGCCAAGATCTGGGGTCTAGCGAAAGCTCCTACAATGAGCAGTTCTTC. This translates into CASSQDLGSSESSYNEQFF.

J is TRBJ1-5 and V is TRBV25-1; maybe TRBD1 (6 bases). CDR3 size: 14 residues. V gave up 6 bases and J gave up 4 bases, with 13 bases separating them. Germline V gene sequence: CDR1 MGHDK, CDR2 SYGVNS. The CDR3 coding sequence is TGTGCCAGCAGCCTCGCAGGGGTGAATCAGCCCCAGCATTTT. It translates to CASSLAGVNQPQHF.

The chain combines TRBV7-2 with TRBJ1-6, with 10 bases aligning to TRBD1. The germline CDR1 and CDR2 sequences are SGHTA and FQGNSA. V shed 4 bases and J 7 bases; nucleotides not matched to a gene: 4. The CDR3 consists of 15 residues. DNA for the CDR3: TGTGCCAGCAGCTCCAGACAGGGGGCCAATTCACCCCTCCACTTT. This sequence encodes CASSSRQGANSPLHF.

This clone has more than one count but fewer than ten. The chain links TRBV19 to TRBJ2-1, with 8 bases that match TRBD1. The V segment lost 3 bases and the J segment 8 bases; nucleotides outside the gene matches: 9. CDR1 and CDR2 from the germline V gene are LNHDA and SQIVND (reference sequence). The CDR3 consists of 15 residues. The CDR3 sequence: CASSIDRGLGYEQFF. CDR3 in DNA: TGTGCCAGTAGTATTGACAGGGGCCTGGGGTATGAGCAGTTCTTC.

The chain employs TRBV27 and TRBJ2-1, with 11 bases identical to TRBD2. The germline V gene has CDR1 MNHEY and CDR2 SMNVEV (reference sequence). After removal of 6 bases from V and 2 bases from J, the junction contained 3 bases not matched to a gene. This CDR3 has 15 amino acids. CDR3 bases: TGTGCCAGCAGCCGACTAGCGGGGACCTACAATGAGCAGTTCTTC. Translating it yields CASSRLAGTYNEQFF.

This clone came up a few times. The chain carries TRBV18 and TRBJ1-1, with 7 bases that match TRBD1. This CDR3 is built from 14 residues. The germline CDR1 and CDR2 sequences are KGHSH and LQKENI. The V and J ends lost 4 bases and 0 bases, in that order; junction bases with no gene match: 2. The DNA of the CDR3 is TGTGCCAGCTCACAAGGGACAGTGAACACTGAAGCTTTCTTT. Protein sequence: CASSQGTVNTEAFF.

Here the CDR3 reads CASSLAMGQLNEKLFF. The DNA of the CDR3 is TGCGCCAGCAGCCTTGCCATGGGACAGCTTAATGAAAAACTGTTTTTT. J is TRBJ1-4 and V is TRBV5-1; 7 bases map to TRBD1. CDR1 is SGHRS and CDR2 is YFSETQ in the germline V gene. This CDR3 has 16 residues. Trimming at V came to 4 bases and at J to 4 bases, leaving 10 bases not matched to a gene.